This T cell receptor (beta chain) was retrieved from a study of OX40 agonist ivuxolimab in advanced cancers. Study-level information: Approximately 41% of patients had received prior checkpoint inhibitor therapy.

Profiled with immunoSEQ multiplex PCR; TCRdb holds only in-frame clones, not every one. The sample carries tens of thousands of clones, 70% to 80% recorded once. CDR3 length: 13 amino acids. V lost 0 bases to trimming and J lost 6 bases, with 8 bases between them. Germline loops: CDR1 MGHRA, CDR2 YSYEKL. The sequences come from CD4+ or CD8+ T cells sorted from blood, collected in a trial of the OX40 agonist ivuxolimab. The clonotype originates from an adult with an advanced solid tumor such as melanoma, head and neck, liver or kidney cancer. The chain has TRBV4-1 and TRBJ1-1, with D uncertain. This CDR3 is CASSQEGLAEAFF. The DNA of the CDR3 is TGCGCCAGCAGCCAAGAAGGACTCGCTGAAGCTTTCTTT.